Each of the 5 T cell receptor beta chains below was sequenced from the same sample in a study of T cells in Graves' hyperthyroidism and ophthalmopathy. Researchers amplified the TCR beta CDR3 regions from RNA transcripts. First-round RT-PCR targeting the TCR CDR3 was performed with the HTBI primer set. MiXCR was run by TCRdb on the multiplex PCR reads, yielding one entry per CDR3 protein. The profile shows hundreds of thousands of distinct CDR3 sequences, around 15% of them singletons. Input material: blood. Source of these receptors: a woman aged 18-29 years with Graves' hyperthyroidism.

This clonotype occurred many times. This sequence joins TRBV11-2 and TRBJ1-3; a weak D match, TRBD1 (5 bases). The CDR3 has 17 residues. Germline CDR1 is SGHAT and CDR2 is FQNNGV. Trimming removed 3 bases at V and 0 bases at J, with 15 bases between. The CDR3 here is CASSFSPRVLSGNTIYF. CDR3 DNA: TGTGCCAGCAGCTTCAGCCCCAGGGTCCTCTCTGGAAACACCATATATTTT.

This clonotype was observed many times. The genes are TRBV12-3 or TRBV12-4 and TRBJ2-1, with 7 bases matching TRBD2. CDR3 length: 14 residues. Trimming took 6 bases from V and 1 from J; bases not matched to a gene: 3. The CDR3 here is CASRWTSSYNEQFF. The CDR3 DNA is TGTGCCAGCAGATGGACTAGTTCCTACAATGAGCAGTTCTTC.

This clonotype was picked up many times. This chain links TRBV7-2 with TRBJ1-1, with no clear D. Germline V gene data show CDR1 as SGHTA and CDR2 as FQGNSA. Deletions cut 7 bases from V and 0 bases from J, with 9 bases between. The CDR3 runs 13 residues. The CDR3 loop reads CASTPDLNTEAFF. CDR3 bases: TGTGCCAGCACCCCGGATCTGAACACTGAAGCTTTCTTT.

Here the CDR3 DNA reads TGTGCCAGCAGCCAAAAATGGTCTAGCGGATCCTACGAGCAGTACTTC. It yields the protein CASSQKWSSGSYEQYF. The V call is TRBV14, the J call TRBJ2-7, with TRBD2 identical over 7 bases. The germline V gene encodes CDR1 SGHDN and CDR2 FVKESK. There are 16 residues in the CDR3. J lost 1 base, V lost 2 bases, and 8 bases had no gene match. The full variable domain, in which reference TRBV14 and TRBJ2-7 provide the parts outside the CDR3, is EAGVTQFPSHSVIEKGQTVTLRCDPISGHDNLYWYRRVMGKEIKFLLHFVKESKQDESGMPNNRFLAERTGGTYSTLKVQPAELEDSGVYFCASSQKWSSGSYEQYFGPGTRLTVT.

This clonotype was observed a handful of times. This rearrangement joins TRBV24-1 to TRBJ2-1; D remains unclear. The CDR3 extends over 16 amino acids. V was pared by 6 bases and J by 4 bases, with 18 bases between. Germline CDR1 is KGHDR and CDR2 is SFDVKD. CDR3: CATSSRQTTRYNEQFF. The CDR3 DNA sequence: TGTGCCACCAGTTCGCGGCAGACGACCCGTTACAATGAGCAGTTCTTC.